The next 18 T cell receptor beta chains were all read from a single sample in a study of blood T cell repertoires in COVID-19. Here immunoSEQ multiplex PCR was the method, and the copy in TCRdb shows in-frame clones only, minus some. The data hold hundreds of thousands of clones, with about 90% observed a single time. The sequenced material came from PBMCs or T cells enriched from blood (not recorded which). These receptors were collected from a woman between 18 and 29 years old with acute COVID-19.

DNA of the CDR3: TGCGCCAGCAGTGCGGGGGAATATAGCAATCAGCCCCAGCATTTT. It yields the protein CASSAGEYSNQPQHF. The V call is TRBV10-2, the J call TRBJ1-5; a possible D gene is TRBD1 (5 bases). The ends were cut back, 4 bases at V and 0 bases at J, with 10 bases in the middle. This CDR3 region has 15 residues. Per the germline V gene, CDR1 is WSHSY and CDR2 is SAAADI.

This clone was seen once. The gene calls are TRBV10-3 and TRBJ2-2; D is undetermined. The CDR3 loop spans 15 amino acids. The V end lost 4 bases, the J end lost 0 bases, and 9 bases lay between the germline ends. From germline, CDR1 is ENHRY and CDR2 SYGVKD. The CDR3, as DNA: TGTGCCATCAGTGGAGAACAGCCGAACACCGGGGAGCTGTTTTTT. The encoded protein is CAISGEQPNTGELFF.

This clone was seen only a few times. The CDR3 DNA follows: TGCGCCAGCAGCCAAGCTGGCGGTGGGAACACTGAAGCTTTCTTT. It yields the protein CASSQAGGGNTEAFF. The chain employs TRBV4-1 and TRBJ1-1; no definite D call. CDR1 is MGHRA and CDR2 is YSYEKL in the germline V gene. Trimming pared 1 base from V and 1 base from J, leaving 10 bases between. The CDR3 sequence is 15 residues long.

Remarks on this clone: Mismatch with germline at one junction end may stem from a read error. The chain has TRBV9 and TRBJ2-1, with TRBD2 matching over 14 bases. The CDR3 covers 18 residues. Germline assignment: CDR1 SGDLS and CDR2 YYNGEE. CDR3 amino acids: CARSERGGLAGEGREQFF. As DNA, the CDR3 is TGTGCCCGCAGCGAGAGGGGGGGACTAGCGGGAGAGGGTAGGGAGCAGTTCTTC.

The chain uses TRBV7-9 and TRBJ1-4; perhaps TRBD1 as D (6 bases). Germline V gene sequence: CDR1 SEHNR, CDR2 FQNEAQ (reference sequence). Deletions cut 4 bases from V and 3 bases from J, with 18 bases between. The length of the CDR3 is 17 residues. The CDR3 region is CASSSALQGHPNEKLFF. The CDR3 DNA is TGTGCCAGCAGCTCAGCTTTACAGGGTCATCCTAATGAAAAACTGTTTTTT.

The chain combines TRBV6-5 with TRBJ1-2, with TRBD1 matching 7 bases. Germline V gives CDR1 MNHEY, CDR2 SVGAGI. The CDR3 runs to 16 residues. The trim removed 0 bases at V and 4 bases at J, leaving 8 bases unmatched. The CDR3 DNA reads as TGTGCCAGCAGTTACTCGTCGTTACAGGGGATCTATGGCTACACCTTC. This sequence encodes CASSYSSLQGIYGYTF.

This clone showed up just once. The chain links TRBV30 to TRBJ2-1, with D perhaps matching TRBD2 (6 bases). Per the germline V gene, CDR1 is GTSNPN and CDR2 is SVGIG (reference sequence). The CDR3 length is 12 residues. The V end was cut by 7 bases, the J end by 10 bases, with 17 bases between. CDR3 DNA: TGTGCCTCCGAACGACGACGGGGGGAGCAGTTCTTC. Its translation is CASERRRGEQFF.

V gene TRBV3-1 (or the pseudogene TRBV3-2) combines with J gene TRBJ2-3; 10 bases are shared with TRBD2. The trim removed 4 bases at V and 5 bases at J, leaving 6 bases unmatched. The germline V gene has CDR1 LGHDT and CDR2 YNNKEL (reference sequence). The CDR3 spans 15 residues. CDR3 sequence reads: CASSPSGGAGDTQYF. The CDR3 DNA reads as TGTGCCAGCAGCCCCAGCGGGGGGGCCGGAGATACGCAGTATTTT.

The chain uses TRBV27 and TRBJ1-1; D is perhaps TRBD1 (5 bases). Per germline, CDR1 MNHEY and CDR2 SMNVEV (reference sequence). Between the trimmed V and J ends, which lost 0 bases and 0 bases, there was a span of 11 bases. This CDR3 is 16 amino acids long. CDR3 nucleotide sequence: TGTGCCAGCAGTTTATCCCGACAGACCCTGAACACTGAAGCTTTCTTT. It translates to CASSLSRQTLNTEAFF.

The genes are TRBV19 and TRBJ2-7; 8 bases align to TRBD2. Germline trimming cut 3 bases from V and 0 bases from J; bases unmatched to any gene: 4. Germline V gene lookup returns CDR1 LNHDA and CDR2 SQIVND (reference sequence). The CDR3 has 15 amino acids. This chain's CDR3 is CASSISGSSSYEQYF. The DNA of the CDR3 is TGTGCCAGTAGTATCAGCGGGAGTAGCTCCTACGAGCAGTACTTC.

The rearrangement uses TRBV5-1 and TRBJ2-2; D call uncertain. The CDR3 consists of 13 residues. Looked up from germline, CDR1 is SGHRS and CDR2 is YFSETQ. V dropped 4 bases and J dropped 7 bases, with 11 bases sitting between them. CDR3 sequence reads: CASSPREDGELFF. CDR3 sequence (DNA): TGCGCCAGCAGCCCGAGAGAGGACGGGGAGCTGTTTTTT.

The chain combines TRBV7-8 with TRBJ2-1, with 16 nucleotides matching TRBD2. The CDR3 sequence is 18 residues long. V trimming: 4 bases; J trimming: 9 bases; junction bases outside the gene matches: 12. The germline V gene has CDR1 SGHVS and CDR2 FQNEAQ. The CDR3 loop reads CASSSSPGTSGGGGEQFF. Here the CDR3 DNA reads TGTGCCAGCAGCTCTAGTCCCGGGACTAGCGGGGGGGGAGGTGAGCAGTTCTTC.

The V and J genes are TRBV2 and TRBJ1-4, with D possibly matching TRBD1 (5 bases). Germline lookup yields CDR1 SNHLY and CDR2 FYNNEI. The CDR3 loop spans 14 amino acids. Trimming removed 2 bases from V and 4 bases from J, with 8 bases in between. The CDR3 loop is CASSELQGNEKLFF. CDR3 coding DNA: TGTGCCAGCAGTGAACTTCAGGGTAATGAAAAACTGTTTTTT.

CDR3 in amino acids: CASSPPPVTDTQYF. The DNA for the CDR3 is TGTGCCAGCTCACCACCGCCGGTCACAGATACGCAGTATTTT. The chain uses TRBV18 and TRBJ2-3; no clear D. V was clipped by 0 bases and J by 2 bases, with 6 bases between them. CDR1 and CDR2 (germline): KGHSH, LQKENI. The CDR3 loop spans 14 amino acids.

The chain links TRBV21-1 to TRBJ1-6; the table gives TRBD1 as D, unverified against the DNA. TRBV21-1 constitutes a pseudogene. This CDR3 is built from 16 residues. In DNA form, the CDR3 reads TGTGCCAGCAGCCCTCCGTGGGGCCCATCTAATTCACCCCTCCACTTT. Its translation is CASSPPWGPSNSPLHF.

The rearrangement uses TRBV2 and TRBJ1-6; D is unclear. V shed 9 bases and J shed 8 bases, with 14 bases lying between them. Germline assignment: CDR1 SNHLY and CDR2 FYNNEI. The CDR3 totals 13 residues. This CDR3 is CASQTRLDSPLHF. DNA for the CDR3: TGTGCCAGTCAGACACGGTTGGATTCACCCCTCCACTTT.

The chain carries TRBV20-1 and TRBJ2-1; 10 bases map to TRBD2. The CDR3 length is 11 residues. V gave up 7 bases and J gave up 9 bases; unmatched junction bases: 3. From germline, CDR1 is DFQATT and CDR2 SNEGSKA (reference sequence). CDR3 sequence reads: CSVSGRPEQFF. The CDR3 region has the DNA TGCAGTGTTAGCGGGAGGCCTGAGCAGTTCTTC.

The V gene is TRBV12-3 or TRBV12-4, the J gene TRBJ2-7, with D possibly matching TRBD1 (6 bases). V was clipped by 5 bases and J by 0 bases, with 8 bases between them. CDR3 length equals 13 residues. The CDR3: CASSRTDSYEQYF. CDR3 nucleotide sequence: TGTGCCAGCAGTCGGACAGACTCCTACGAGCAGTACTTC.